This entry lists 25 T cell receptor beta chains sequenced from one sample in a study of blood T cells in healthy people across ages. Through a sample-barcoded 5' primer and a J-beta primer mix, a second PCR was run for roughly 7 to 12 cycles. TCRdb called the 5' RACE reads again in MiXCR, with one record for every CDR3 protein. This sample has 1.8 million or so distinct CDR3 sequences; more than 35% occur once, and the top ten carry approximately 22%. What was sequenced was blood. Receptor source: a human donor in good health.

The CDR3 reads CASSQDRRVRYNEQFF. CDR3 bases: TGCGCCAGCAGCCAAGATCGGAGGGTGCGGTACAATGAGCAGTTCTTC. The V and J genes are TRBV4-1 and TRBJ2-1, with D possibly TRBD2 on 6 matching bases. CDR1 is MGHRA, CDR2 YSYEKL, per germline. V was pared by 0 bases and J by 4 bases, with 13 bases between. This CDR3 contains 16 residues.

The table lists this clonotype with a few counts. The chain recombines TRBV20-1 with TRBJ1-2; no clear D gene. CDR1 and CDR2 (germline): DFQATT, SNEGSKA (reference sequence). The V end lost 4 bases, the J end lost 5 bases, and 14 bases lay between the germline ends. The CDR3 spans 13 residues. The chain's CDR3 is CSATAGEFYGYTF. The CDR3 DNA reads as TGCAGTGCTACGGCAGGAGAGTTTTATGGCTACACCTTC.

CDR3 loop: CASSLLDWPSETQYF. CDR3 in DNA: TGTGCCAGCAGCTTATTGGATTGGCCCAGCGAGACCCAGTACTTC. V gene TRBV13 combines with J gene TRBJ2-5, with unresolved D. V lost 2 bases and J 5 bases, leaving 15 bases between the germline ends. Germline V gene lookup returns CDR1 PRHDT and CDR2 FYEKMQ (reference sequence). The length of the CDR3 is 15 residues.

The chain has TRBV4-1 and TRBJ1-1, with TRBD1 as a possible D gene (5 bases). The V gene lost 2 bases and the J gene lost 3 bases, with 13 bases spanning the gap. Germline V CDR1 and CDR2: MGHRA, YSYEKL. CDR3 size: 15 residues. This CDR3 is CASSQFPQGHTEAFF. Here the CDR3 DNA reads TGCGCCAGCAGCCAATTCCCCCAGGGCCACACTGAAGCTTTCTTT.

This clonotype was picked up a small number of times. The V call is TRBV20-1, the J call TRBJ2-1; TRBD2 is a possible D gene (6 bases). This CDR3 is 15 amino acids long. V shed 0 bases and J shed 4 bases, with 13 bases lying between them. Germline V gene sequence: CDR1 DFQATT, CDR2 SNEGSKA (reference sequence). CDR3 DNA sequence: TGCAGTGCTAGAGATGGGTGGACTACGTACAATGAGCAGTTCTTC. Translating it yields CSARDGWTTYNEQFF.

The rearrangement links TRBV7-8 to TRBJ2-1; 9 nucleotides agree with TRBD2. The CDR3 runs to 15 residues. Germline V lookup: CDR1 SGHVS, CDR2 FQNEAQ. With V trimmed by 7 bases and J by 10 bases, 14 bases remained unmatched. DNA for the CDR3: TGTGCCAGCACTTTCCGTGAGGCGGGGGGGCGCGAGCAGTTCTTC. Protein sequence: CASTFREAGGREQFF.

This clonotype occurred a few times. The chain combines TRBV6-5 with TRBJ1-5; D remains ambiguous. CDR1 MNHEY and CDR2 SVGAGI come from the germline V gene. V shed 2 bases and J shed 7 bases, with 9 bases lying between them. The CDR3 consists of 13 residues. CDR3 coding DNA: TGTGCCAGCAGTTACAACCCACAGCAGCCCCAGCATTTT. Amino acids: CASSYNPQQPQHF.

V and J are TRBV4-3 and TRBJ2-1; 8 nucleotides align to TRBD2. The CDR3 has 18 amino acids. J gave up 1 base and V 0 bases, and 8 bases lay outside the gene matches. CDR1 is LGHNA, CDR2 YSLEER, per germline. The CDR3 DNA reads TGCGCCAGCAGCCAAGATCTCACGGGGGGGACGTCCTACAATGAGCAGTTCTTC. Translating it yields CASSQDLTGGTSYNEQFF.

The rearrangement links TRBV20-1 to TRBJ1-2; 7 bases align to TRBD1. V lost 0 bases to trimming and J lost 5 bases; unmatched junction nucleotides: 15. Germline V gene lookup returns CDR1 DFQATT and CDR2 SNEGSKA (reference sequence). The CDR3 length is 17 residues. In DNA form, the CDR3 reads TGCAGTGCTAGAGATATAAGGAACAGGGGTGAAGGATATGGCTACACCTTC. Amino acid sequence: CSARDIRNRGEGYGYTF.

This clonotype occurred many times. The chain uses TRBV7-2 and TRBJ1-2; a weak D match, TRBD1 (6 bases). Per the germline V gene, CDR1 is SGHTA and CDR2 is FQGNSA. The CDR3 length is 14 residues. V lost 5 bases and J lost 0, with 10 bases in between. CDR3 region: CASSPDSSNYGYTF. For the CDR3, the DNA is TGTGCCAGCAGCCCGGACAGCTCTAACTATGGCTACACCTTC.

This clonotype was picked up a small number of times. This chain connects TRBV12-3 or TRBV12-4 to TRBJ2-3, with TRBD2 matching over 9 bases. The CDR3 is made up of 16 amino acids. The V segment lost 6 bases and the J segment 3 bases; nucleotides outside the gene matches: 10. CDR3 nucleotides: TGTGCCAGCAGAGGTCTTAGCGGGGGAGGTACAGATACGCAGTATTTT. Protein product: CASRGLSGGGTDTQYF.

The genes are TRBV28 and TRBJ1-2, with D possibly being TRBD1 (5 bases). Trimming removed 3 bases at V and 4 bases at J, with 9 bases between. The CDR3 contains 13 residues. Germline V gene data show CDR1 as MDHEN and CDR2 as SYDVKM. CDR3: CASSFPQGYGYTF. The CDR3 DNA reads as TGTGCCAGCAGTTTTCCCCAGGGCTATGGCTACACCTTC.

This clonotype has only a few counts. The gene calls are TRBV4-1 and TRBJ1-2; D is possibly TRBD1 (5 bases). CDR1 is MGHRA, CDR2 YSYEKL, per germline. The CDR3 has 15 residues. V lost 4 bases and J lost 5, with 17 bases in between. The chain's CDR3 is CASSPTGTDSYGYTF. The CDR3 coding sequence is TGCGCCAGCAGCCCGACCGGGACGGACTCTTATGGCTACACCTTC.

This clonotype came up a few times. This rearrangement joins TRBV11-1 to TRBJ1-2, with 12 bases fitting TRBD1. The CDR3 loop spans 14 amino acids. Germline CDR1 reads SGHAT; CDR2 reads FQDESV (reference sequence). V lost 6 bases and J lost 8; bases outside the gene matches: 7. The CDR3 DNA follows: TGTGCCAGCAGTCCGGGACAGGGGGCGTTCGGCTACACCTTC. It codes for CASSPGQGAFGYTF. The complete variable domain, with remaining parts taken from reference TRBV11-1 and TRBJ1-2, reads EAEVAQSPRYKITEKSQAVAFWCDPISGHATLYWYRQILGQGPELLVQFQDESVVDDSQLPKDRFSAERLKGVDSTLKIQPAELGDSAMYLCASSPGQGAFGYTFGSGTRLTVV.

There are a few counts of this clonotype. This rearrangement joins TRBV29-1 to TRBJ2-5, with TRBD2 as a possible D gene (7 bases). The germline V gene has CDR1 SQVTM and CDR2 ANQGSEA. This CDR3 has 16 amino acids. V was shortened by 0 bases and J by 5 bases, with 19 bases between the two germline ends. CDR3 sequence: CSVEDQGRVGEETQYF. In DNA form, the CDR3 reads TGCAGCGTTGAAGATCAGGGGAGGGTTGGGGAGGAGACCCAGTACTTC.

The chain links TRBV4-2 to TRBJ1-1; D not certain. The CDR3 has 15 amino acids. Trimming shortened V by 0 bases and J by 5 bases, and 13 bases separated the two germline ends. Per the germline V gene, CDR1 is LGHNA and CDR2 is YNFKEQ. The CDR3 reads CASSQDRGLRTEAFF. CDR3 DNA: TGTGCCAGCAGCCAAGATCGCGGGCTTCGGACTGAAGCTTTCTTT.

V is TRBV20-1 and J is TRBJ1-5; 9 bases line up with TRBD1. Losses at the gene ends were 3 bases for V and 1 base for J; bases not matched to a gene: 13. The CDR3 consists of 18 residues. Germline V CDR1 and CDR2: DFQATT, SNEGSKA (reference sequence). The DNA of the CDR3 is TGCAGTGCTAGGGGTCGGGACAGGGCGTTTGAGAGCAATCAGCCCCAGCATTTT. Translated, it gives CSARGRDRAFESNQPQHF.

The chain links TRBV20-1 to TRBJ2-4, with TRBD2 matching 7 bases. The last part of the DNA fits TRBJ2-7 better; the J call may be wrong. CDR1 DFQATT and CDR2 SNEGSKA come from the germline V gene (reference sequence). This CDR3 contains 13 residues. CDR3: CSASPTSQYEQYF. DNA for the CDR3: TGCAGTGCTAGCCCGACTAGCCAATACGAGCAGTACTTC.

The chain is built from TRBV7-2 and TRBJ1-5; tentative D call: TRBD1 (5 bases). Germline V gene lookup returns CDR1 SGHTA and CDR2 FQGNSA. The CDR3 length is 16 residues. Trimming removed 1 base at V and 4 bases at J, with 14 bases between. The CDR3 is CASSLDTSGGNQPQHF. As DNA, the CDR3 is TGTGCCAGCAGCTTAGACACGAGCGGGGGAAATCAGCCCCAGCATTTT.

This clonotype appeared a few times. The chain couples TRBV15 to TRBJ2-7, with D maybe TRBD1 (5 bases). Germline CDR1 and CDR2: LNHNV and YYDKDF (reference sequence). This CDR3 comprises 14 residues. V gave up 0 bases and J gave up 7 bases, with 13 bases separating them. CDR3 loop: CATSRDRAGQEQYF. CDR3 in DNA: TGTGCCACCAGCAGAGATAGAGCAGGGCAGGAGCAGTACTTC. The complete variable domain, with remaining parts taken from reference TRBV15 and TRBJ2-7, reads DAMVIQNPRYQVTQFGKPVTLSCSQTLNHNVMYWYQQKSSQAPKLLFHYYDKDFNNEADTPDNFQSRRPNTSFCFLDIRSPGLGDTAMYLCATSRDRAGQEQYFGPGTRLTVT.

This rearrangement joins TRBV7-9 to TRBJ2-4; no firm D call. CDR1 SEHNR and CDR2 FQNEAQ come from the germline V gene (reference sequence). V lost 1 base to trimming and J lost 6 bases, with 4 bases between them. This CDR3 region has 12 residues. The CDR3 loop reads CASSLDANIQYF. The CDR3 region has the DNA TGTGCCAGCAGCTTAGATGCAAACATTCAGTACTTC. The entire variable domain, with the rest obtained from reference TRBV7-9 and TRBJ2-4, is as follows: DTGVSQNPRHKITKRGQNVTFRCDPISEHNRLYWYRQTLGQGPEFLTYFQNEAQLEKSRLLSDRFSAERPKGSFSTLEIQRTEQGDSAMYLCASSLDANIQYFGAGTRLSVL.

About this clonotype: A read error may account for a junction end that differs from germline. V is TRBV3-1 and J is TRBJ2-7; TRBD1 is a possible D gene (6 bases). Germline V gives CDR1 LGHDT, CDR2 YNNKEL (reference sequence). There are 14 residues in the CDR3. The CDR3 spells CAGSQGQIVYEQYF. The CDR3 DNA is TGTGCCGGCAGCCAAGGACAGATAGTCTACGAGCAGTACTTC.

The chain uses TRBV29-1 and TRBJ2-1; D gene uncertain. The germline V gene encodes CDR1 SQVTM and CDR2 ANQGSEA. V was pared by 6 bases and J by 8 bases, with 14 bases between. The CDR3 spans 12 residues. As DNA, the CDR3 is TGCAGCGTGGCCGGATTGGGCGATGAGCAGTTCTTC. It yields the protein CSVAGLGDEQFF.

This clonotype was counted a few times. The rearrangement links TRBV6-1 to TRBJ1-5; 7 positions agree with TRBD1. The CDR3 consists of 14 residues. V lost 5 bases and J lost 6; bases outside the gene matches: 7. Per the germline V gene, CDR1 is MNHNS and CDR2 is SASEGT. The CDR3 spells CASSPDRVGQPQHF. The DNA of the CDR3 is TGTGCCAGCAGTCCTGACAGGGTTGGTCAGCCCCAGCATTTT.

The chain employs TRBV28 and TRBJ2-5, with TRBD1 matching over 9 bases. Germline CDR1 and CDR2: MDHEN and SYDVKM. Trimming cost V 5 bases and J 3 bases; bases outside gene matches: 7. The CDR3 loop spans 15 amino acids. The CDR3 DNA reads as TGTGCCAGCAGTCCTGGGACAGGGACAGAAGAGACCCAGTACTTC. Protein: CASSPGTGTEETQYF. Complete variable domain (other parts from reference TRBV28 and TRBJ2-5): DVKVTQSSRYLVKRTGEKVFLECVQDMDHENMFWYRQDPGLGLRLIYFSYDVKMKEKGDIPEGYSVSREKKERFSLILESASTNQTSMYLCASSPGTGTEETQYFGPGTRLLVL.